This is a list of T cell receptor beta chains from one sample in a study of shared clonotypes between healthy human individuals. The method was immunoSEQ multiplex PCR; TCRdb's version includes in-frame clones alone and lacks a portion of them. The data contain some 1 million clones, about 75% of them seen just once; the ten biggest clones take up approximately 1.5%. Sequencing input: memory CD4+ T cells sorted from blood. The receptors here all came from a young man in good health. CDR3s include the opening cysteine and the closing phenylalanine or tryptophan. D genes are given only for firm matches. Where a row states a size, it is once, few, many or the class of an expanded clone; other rows omit it.

>TRBJ2-7|NA|TRBV2|NA
CASSSFSEQYF
TGTGCCAGCAGTAGCTTCAGCGAGCAGTACTTC
>TRBJ2-7|NA|TRBV7-9|NA
CASSLAGVMIEQYF
TGTGCCAGCAGCTTAGCGGGAGTGATGATCGAGCAGTACTTC
>TRBJ1-1|NA|TRBV10-3|NA
CAITLGPNTEAFF
TGTGCCATCACGTTAGGTCCCAACACTGAAGCTTTCTTT
>TRBJ2-2|NA|TRBV6-1|NA
CASSETRGGTGELFF
TGTGCCAGCAGTGAAACTAGGGGGGGTACCGGGGAGCTGTTTTTT
>TRBJ2-2|NA|TRBV2|NA
CASTMGEHSAGELFF
TGTGCCAGCACCATGGGAGAGCACTCGGCCGGGGAGCTGTTTTTT
>TRBJ2-1|NA|TRBV29-1|NA
CSVEGDSYNEQFF
TGCAGCGTTGAAGGAGACTCCTACAATGAGCAGTTCTTC
>TRBJ2-1|NA|TRBV5-8|NA
CASSPLWGPSYNEQFF
TGTGCCAGCAGCCCTTTATGGGGGCCTTCCTACAATGAGCAGTTCTTC
>TRBJ2-7|TRBD1|TRBV6-5|NA
CASSRQGPTYEQYF
TGTGCCAGCAGCCGACAGGGTCCCACCTACGAGCAGTACTTC
>TRBJ2-5|NA|TRBV9|NA
CASSVASRRGQETQYF
TGTGCCAGCAGCGTAGCGTCCCGGCGGGGACAAGAGACCCAGTACTTC
>TRBJ2-5|NA|TRBV28|NA
CASSPRGQGYETQYF
TGTGCCAGCAGTCCCCGAGGGCAGGGGTACGAGACCCAGTACTTC
>TRBJ2-2|TRBD1|TRBV18|NA
CASSRDRGTGELFF
TGTGCCAGCTCAAGGGACAGGGGGACCGGGGAGCTGTTTTTT
>TRBJ2-7|TRBD1|TRBV28|once
CASSPIPLLGTGPNEQYF
TGTGCCAGCAGTCCCATACCCCTCCTAGGGACAGGGCCCAACGAGCAGTACTTC
>TRBJ1-5|NA|TRBV6-1|NA
CASSEAAGNSNQPQHF
TGTGCCAGCAGTGAAGCAGCGGGGAATAGCAATCAGCCCCAGCATTTT
>TRBJ1-1|NA|TRBV2|few
CASSLPKAEAFF
TGTGCCAGCAGCCTGCCGAAAGCTGAAGCTTTCTTT
>TRBJ1-2|NA|TRBV19|NA
CASSVGDGYTF
TGTGCCAGTAGTGTCGGGGATGGCTACACCTTC
>TRBJ2-2|NA|TRBV7-2|few
CASSSRRLGNTGELFF
TGTGCCAGCAGCTCACGCCGATTAGGGAACACCGGGGAGCTGTTTTTT
>TRBJ1-2|TRBD1|TRBV5-1|NA
CASSVNRGGYTF
TGCGCCAGCAGCGTCAACAGGGGTGGCTACACCTTC
>TRBJ2-1|TRBD2|TRBV10-1|NA
CASSEQASGSRNEQFF
TGCGCCAGCAGTGAGCAGGCTAGCGGGAGCCGGAATGAGCAGTTCTTC
>TRBJ2-2|NA|TRBV11-2|NA
CASTREGTTGELFF
TGTGCCAGCACCAGGGAAGGCACCACCGGGGAGCTGTTTTTT
>TRBJ1-2|NA|TRBV30|NA
CAWSVTGTVYGYTF
TGTGCCTGGAGCGTAACCGGGACGGTCTATGGCTACACCTTC
>TRBJ2-3|NA|TRBV28|NA
CASSTTAPRGTDTQYF
TGTGCCAGCAGTACAACAGCTCCTAGGGGCACAGATACGCAGTATTTT
>TRBJ2-7|TRBD2|TRBV2|NA
CASGTSGYEQYF
TGTGCCAGCGGGACTAGCGGATACGAGCAGTACTTC
>TRBJ2-1|TRBD2|TRBV19|NA
CASSMASGGTYEQFF
TGTGCCAGTAGTATGGCCAGCGGGGGGACCTATGAGCAGTTCTTC
>TRBJ1-5|NA|TRBV19|NA
CASSTLVFSNQPQHF
TGTGCCAGTAGTACCCTAGTGTTTAGCAATCAGCCCCAGCATTTT
>TRBJ1-2|TRBD1|TRBV6-5|NA
CASRVPTGFRGYTF
TGTGCCAGCAGGGTCCCGACAGGGTTTCGTGGCTACACCTTC
>TRBJ1-4|NA|TRBV7-9|NA
CASSLDTGGKLFF
TGTGCCAGCAGCTTAGATACAGGCGGAAAACTGTTTTTT
>TRBJ1-3|TRBD1|TRBV6-6|few
CASNLGTGGRNTIYF
TGTGCCAGCAACCTCGGGACAGGGGGGAGAAACACCATATATTTT
>TRBJ1-1|NA|TRBV28|few
CASNHVRRAFF
TGTGCCAGCAACCACGTCAGGAGGGCTTTCTTT
>TRBJ2-2|TRBD2|TRBV5-1|NA
CASSLGTSGRARSFGELFF
TGCGCCAGCAGCCTAGGGACTAGCGGGAGGGCCCGTTCGTTCGGGGAGCTGTTTTTT
>TRBJ1-6|NA|TRBV2|NA
CASRVGPSSYNSPLHF
TGTGCCAGCAGGGTAGGGCCGAGCTCCTATAATTCACCCCTCCACTTT
>TRBJ1-1|NA|TRBV6-1|NA
CASTRTENTEAFF
TGTGCCAGCACCCGGACAGAGAACACTGAAGCTTTCTTT
>TRBJ2-3|NA|TRBV5-1|NA
CASSMRGTDTQYF
TGCGCCAGCAGCATGAGGGGCACAGATACGCAGTATTTT
>TRBJ2-5|TRBD1|TRBV18|NA
CASSPGDRETQYF
TGTGCCAGCTCACCAGGGGACAGAGAGACCCAGTACTTC
>TRBJ2-7|NA|TRBV28|NA
CASSLSRGYEQYF
TGTGCCAGCAGTTTGAGTCGGGGCTACGAGCAGTACTTC
>TRBJ2-7|TRBD2|TRBV9|NA
CASSPNPRGESGEQYF
TGTGCCAGCAGCCCGAACCCCCGGGGGGAGAGTGGCGAGCAGTACTTC